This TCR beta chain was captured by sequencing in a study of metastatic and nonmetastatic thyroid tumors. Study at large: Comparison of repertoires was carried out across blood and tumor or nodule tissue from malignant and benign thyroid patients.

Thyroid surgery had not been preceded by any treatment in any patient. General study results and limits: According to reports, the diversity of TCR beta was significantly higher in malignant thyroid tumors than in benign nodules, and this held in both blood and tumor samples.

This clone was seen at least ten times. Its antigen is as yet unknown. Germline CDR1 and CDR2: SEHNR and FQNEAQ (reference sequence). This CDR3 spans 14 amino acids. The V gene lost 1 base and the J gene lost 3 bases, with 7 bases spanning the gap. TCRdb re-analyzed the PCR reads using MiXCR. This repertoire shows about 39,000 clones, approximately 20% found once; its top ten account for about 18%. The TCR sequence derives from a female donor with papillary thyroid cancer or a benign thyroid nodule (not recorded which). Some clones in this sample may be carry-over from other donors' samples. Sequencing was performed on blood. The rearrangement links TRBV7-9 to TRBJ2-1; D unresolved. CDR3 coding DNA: TGTGCCAGCAGCTTAGAAGCAGGCTACAATGAGCAGTTCTTC. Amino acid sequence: CASSLEAGYNEQFF.